This T cell receptor beta chain was recovered during a study of blood T cell repertoires in COVID-19 (dated by TCRdb to the early 2020s). For context, the study as a whole: Collaborator samples came from the United States, Italy and Spain and covered acute and convalescent phases of COVID-19. The dataset comprised deeply sampled blood TCRbeta repertoires from subjects exposed to, actively infected with, or recovered from COVID-19. The sample metadata nearly always contained a de-identified subject ID, COVID-19 status, age in years and sex. The material from the prospective study consisted of cDNA or gDNA derived from T cells, B-cell-depleted T cells, or PBMCs. A freely available public database, intended as a resource for researchers studying the immune response to SARS-CoV-2, is where the repertoires were released. Where HLA class I and class II types were available, the types were taken from metadata supplied by the sample provider, not from assay-based typing. The samples were drawn from two sources: the first 160 participants of the ongoing ImmuneRACE study, and over 950 subjects contributed by 6 global collaborators.

Each collaborating institution followed its own protocols to collect whole blood in K2EDTA tubes. For TCRbeta analysis, collaborators shipped samples in one of three forms: frozen whole blood, isolated PBMCs, or DNA extracted from either of those sample types. Results the study describes overall, beyond this receptor: The amount of clinical and demographic metadata varied by source and participant and was provided uncurated.

TCRbeta CDR3 regions were amplified from genomic DNA by means of the immunoSEQ Assay, a bias-controlled multiplex PCR. The original methods were these. Within the assay, amplification of reference gene primers was used to estimate how many nucleated cells each sample contained. Sequence reads were collapsed and filtered to measure the absolute abundance of every unique TCRbeta CDR3 rearrangement. Productive Simpson clonality was computed per sample as the square root of Simpson's diversity index over productive rearrangements. Here the immuneACCESS table is served through TCRdb, limited to in-frame sequences with V and J called. Missing clones are a known gap in these copies; in checked studies unresolved V genes cover under half, and the rest lacks a known reason. V, J and clone size were drawn from that table, and D and trimming were deduced from the DNA. For this sample the table gives 35,000 to 45,000 clones, of which 88% were detected only once. The ten largest clones add up to about 4% of the sample.

This clone appeared a few times. Its antigen target is currently unknown. There are no base qualities to consult, and no much larger clone falls within one base. This sequence originates from a human donor in a cohort sampled during active COVID-19. The sample taken for sequencing was peripheral blood.

The bases are TGTGCCAGCAGCTACCAAATCCGGGACTCCCGGTTCAGTGAGCAGTTCTTC. The translation is CASSYQIRDSRFSEQFF. The rearrangement combines TRBV4-2 with TRBJ2-1; tentative D gene TRBD2, with 6 bases matching. The CDR3 holds 17 amino acids from the cysteine to the phenylalanine. Only the CDR3 part of the read is kept: 51 bases, read in frame from the first base. The germline V gene gives CDR1 as LGHNA and CDR2 as YNFKEQ. Between the V and J ends, shortened by 5 bases and 9 bases respectively, the junction contains 26 bases.